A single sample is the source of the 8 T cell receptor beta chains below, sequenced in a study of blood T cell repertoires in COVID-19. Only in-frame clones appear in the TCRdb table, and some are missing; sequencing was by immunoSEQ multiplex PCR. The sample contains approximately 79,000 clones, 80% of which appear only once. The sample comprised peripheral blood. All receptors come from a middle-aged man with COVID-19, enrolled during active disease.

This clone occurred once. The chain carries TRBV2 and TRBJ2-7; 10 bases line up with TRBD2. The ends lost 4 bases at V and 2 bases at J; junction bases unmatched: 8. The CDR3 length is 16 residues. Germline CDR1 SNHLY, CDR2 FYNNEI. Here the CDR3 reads CASSGPSGRVTYEQYF. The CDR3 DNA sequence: TGTGCCAGCAGTGGACCCAGCGGGAGGGTGACCTACGAGCAGTACTTC.

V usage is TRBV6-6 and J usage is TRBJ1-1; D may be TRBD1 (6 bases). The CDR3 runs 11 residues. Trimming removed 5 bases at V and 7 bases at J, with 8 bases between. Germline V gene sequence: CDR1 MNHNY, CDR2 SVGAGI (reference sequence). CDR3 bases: TGTGCCAGCAGTAACAGGGTTGAAGCTTTCTTT. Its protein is CASSNRVEAFF.

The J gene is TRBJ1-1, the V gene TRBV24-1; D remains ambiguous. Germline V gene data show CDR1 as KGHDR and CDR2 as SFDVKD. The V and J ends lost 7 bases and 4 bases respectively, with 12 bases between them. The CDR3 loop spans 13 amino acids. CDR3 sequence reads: CATRLGVGTEAFF. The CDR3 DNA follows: TGTGCCACCAGGCTCGGGGTTGGCACTGAAGCTTTCTTT.

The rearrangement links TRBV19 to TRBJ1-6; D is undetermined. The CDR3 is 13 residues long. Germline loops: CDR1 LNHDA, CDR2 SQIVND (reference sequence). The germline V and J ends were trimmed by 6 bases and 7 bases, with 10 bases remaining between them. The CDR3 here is CASSSFGNSPLHF. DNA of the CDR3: TGTGCCAGTAGCTCTTTTGGCAATTCACCCCTCCACTTT.

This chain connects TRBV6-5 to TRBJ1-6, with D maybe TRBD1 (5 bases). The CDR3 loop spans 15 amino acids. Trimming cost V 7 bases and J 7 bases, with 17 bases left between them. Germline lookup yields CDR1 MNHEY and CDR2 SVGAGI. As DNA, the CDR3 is TGTGCCAGCAAAATGGGGGGTGGGAGGAATTCACCCCTCCACTTT. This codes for CASKMGGGRNSPLHF.

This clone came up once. This CDR3 is CASSPLLPRAGNTIYF. As DNA, the CDR3 is TGTGCCAGCAGTCCACTCCTACCTCGAGCTGGAAACACCATATATTTT. The chain uses TRBV27 and TRBJ1-3; no definite D call. The ends were cut back, 5 bases at V and 2 bases at J, with 16 bases in the middle. This CDR3 contains 16 residues. Germline V gene lookup returns CDR1 MNHEY and CDR2 SMNVEV (reference sequence).

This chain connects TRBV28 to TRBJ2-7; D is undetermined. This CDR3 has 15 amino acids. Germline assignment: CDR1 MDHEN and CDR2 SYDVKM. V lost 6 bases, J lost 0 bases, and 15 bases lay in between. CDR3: CASSTRLRSSYEQYF. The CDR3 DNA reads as TGTGCCAGCAGCACGCGTTTAAGGAGCTCCTACGAGCAGTACTTC.

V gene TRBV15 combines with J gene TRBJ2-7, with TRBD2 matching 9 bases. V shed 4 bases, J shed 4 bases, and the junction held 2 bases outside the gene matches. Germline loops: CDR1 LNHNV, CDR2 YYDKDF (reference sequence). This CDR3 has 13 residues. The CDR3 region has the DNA TGTGCCACCAGCAACGGACTAGCGTACGAGCAGTACTTC. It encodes CATSNGLAYEQYF.